This T cell receptor (beta chain) is from a study of T cells in narcolepsy. Across the whole study: Donors had narcolepsy type 1 or type 2, or were healthy controls. Study outcomes and limitations: Healthy controls reportedly lacked the autoreactive clonotypes serially found in patients' blood. No autoreactive T cell clone sequences appeared in some memory CD4+ repertoires. Same-patient CSF and blood CD4+ T cell clonotypes included HCRT-specific and TRIB2-specific autoreactive ones.

In the case of this clone: Its antigen is not identified.

The CDR3 has 14 amino acids. V shed 0 bases and J shed 4 bases, with 11 bases lying between them. Germline V gene sequence: CDR1 SGHRS, CDR2 YFSETQ. TCRdb's copy holds only in-frame clones and misses some; the assay was immunoSEQ multiplex PCR. In the table there are fewer than 30,000 clones, approximately 89% of which are singletons. V usage is TRBV5-1 and J usage is TRBJ2-7, with D possibly TRBD2 on 6 matching bases. The TCR originated in a human donor with narcolepsy. Sequenced sample: CD45RA- memory CD4+ T cells from PBMCs. The CDR3 here is CASSLDGSNYEQYF. The CDR3 region has the DNA TGCGCCAGCAGCTTGGACGGGAGTAATTACGAGCAGTACTTC.